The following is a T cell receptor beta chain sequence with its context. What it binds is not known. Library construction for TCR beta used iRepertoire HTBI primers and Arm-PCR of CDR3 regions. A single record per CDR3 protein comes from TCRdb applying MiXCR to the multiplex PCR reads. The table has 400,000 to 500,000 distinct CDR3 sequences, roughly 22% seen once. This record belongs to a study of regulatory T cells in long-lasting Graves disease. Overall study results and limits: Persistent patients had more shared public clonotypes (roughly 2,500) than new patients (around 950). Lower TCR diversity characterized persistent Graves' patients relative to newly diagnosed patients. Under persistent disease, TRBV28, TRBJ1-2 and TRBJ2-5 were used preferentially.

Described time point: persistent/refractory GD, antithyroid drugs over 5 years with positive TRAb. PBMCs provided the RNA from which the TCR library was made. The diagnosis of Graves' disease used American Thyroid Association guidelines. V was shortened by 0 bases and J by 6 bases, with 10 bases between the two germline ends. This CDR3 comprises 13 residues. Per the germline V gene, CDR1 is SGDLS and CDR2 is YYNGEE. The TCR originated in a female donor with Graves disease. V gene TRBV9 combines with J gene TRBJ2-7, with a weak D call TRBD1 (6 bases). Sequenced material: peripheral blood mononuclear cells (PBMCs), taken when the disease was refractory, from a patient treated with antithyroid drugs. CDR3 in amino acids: CASSVAGGSEQYF. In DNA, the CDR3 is TGTGCCAGCAGCGTAGCTGGGGGCAGCGAGCAGTACTTC.